The clone carrying this T cell receptor (beta chain) came up once. It was during active infection that Seattle patients were enrolled and then longitudinally followed. The source of the sample is a study of blood T cell repertoires in COVID-19. Study information: Sources were T cells, B-cell-depleted T cells, or PBMCs; the material itself was cDNA or gDNA.

Authors' processing steps: Cell counts per sample came from amplifying reference gene primers. Sequencing used immunoSEQ multiplex PCR; TCRdb keeps in-frame clones, though not all of them. V, J and clone size derive from that table, while D and trimming were established from the DNA sequence. The sample shows approximately 210,000 clones, around 85% of them seen only once. V dropped 0 bases and J dropped 3 bases, with 7 bases sitting between them. This CDR3 comprises 13 residues. Germline assignment: CDR1 GTSNPN and CDR2 SVGIG (reference sequence). The chain couples TRBV30 to TRBJ2-3; D gene ambiguous. Sequences were obtained from peripheral blood. This clonotype was sampled from a man aged 60 to 75 with COVID-19, enrolled during active disease. The CDR3 reads CAWSVGLTDTQYF. DNA for the CDR3: TGTGCCTGGAGTGTTGGGCTTACAGATACGCAGTATTTT.